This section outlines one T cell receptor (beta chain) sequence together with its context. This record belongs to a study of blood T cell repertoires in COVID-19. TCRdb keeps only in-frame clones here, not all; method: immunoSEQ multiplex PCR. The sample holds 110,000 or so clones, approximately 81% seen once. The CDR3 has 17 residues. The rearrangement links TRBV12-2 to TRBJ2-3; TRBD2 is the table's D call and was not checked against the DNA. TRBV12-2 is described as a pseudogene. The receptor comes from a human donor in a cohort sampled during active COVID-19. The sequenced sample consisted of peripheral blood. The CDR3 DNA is TGTGCAAGTCGCTTTTTCGGACTAGCGGGGGGACCAGATACGCAGTATTTT. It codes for CASRFFGLAGGPDTQYF.